This T cell receptor beta chain was observed in a study of STAT5B mutations in CD4+ large granular lymphocyte leukemia. The data were produced by immunoSEQ multiplex PCR, yet TCRdb's version contains in-frame clones alone and is incomplete. The repertoire holds tens of thousands of clones, with approximately 74% as singletons. Notes on this clone: What it binds is unknown.

Buffy coats from healthy blood donors served as controls. Findings and caveats of the study: Data were not HLA-matched across samples.

Sequencing was performed on CD4+ T cells from blood buffy coats. This TCR was sampled from a human donor in good health.

The CDR3 DNA follows: TGTGCCTGGAGTAGGGGACCCCTCTACGAGCAGTACTTC. Protein product: CAWSRGPLYEQYF. V gene TRBV30 combines with J gene TRBJ2-5; possibly TRBD1 or TRBD2 for D (5 bases each). The end of the DNA is better explained by TRBJ2-7, so the J call may be wrong. The CDR3 runs to 13 residues. The germline V gene encodes CDR1 GTSNPN and CDR2 SVGIG (reference sequence).